This T cell receptor (beta chain) was retrieved from a study of chemoradiotherapy in HPV16-positive cancers. The wider study: Two HPV16-positive patients' cells yielded candidate HPV-specific clones and common motifs.

The V gene's germline CDR1 is SGHNT and CDR2 YYREEE (reference sequence). The CDR3 length is 14 residues. V lost 4 bases and J lost 5; bases outside the gene matches: 8. The repertoire was sequenced with immunoSEQ multiplex PCR; TCRdb's copy has only in-frame clones and lacks some. The data hold 15,000 or so clones, with approximately 75% observed a single time. This clone was observed a few times. What it binds is not known. Findings and limits, study-wide: Non-HPV-specific T cells did not expand in tumors during treatment, whereas candidate HPV-specific clones and E7-related motifs did.

Repeated repertoire sampling spanned the course of chemoradiotherapy. The V and J genes are TRBV5-4 and TRBJ1-2, with 7 bases fitting TRBD1. This TCR was recovered from a human donor with HPV-associated anogenital cancer. Specimen collection occurred from a patient who underwent chemoradiotherapy. As DNA, the CDR3 is TGTGCCAGCAGCCTTCCAGGGGGAAGGTATGGCTACACCTTC. Translated, it gives CASSLPGGRYGYTF.